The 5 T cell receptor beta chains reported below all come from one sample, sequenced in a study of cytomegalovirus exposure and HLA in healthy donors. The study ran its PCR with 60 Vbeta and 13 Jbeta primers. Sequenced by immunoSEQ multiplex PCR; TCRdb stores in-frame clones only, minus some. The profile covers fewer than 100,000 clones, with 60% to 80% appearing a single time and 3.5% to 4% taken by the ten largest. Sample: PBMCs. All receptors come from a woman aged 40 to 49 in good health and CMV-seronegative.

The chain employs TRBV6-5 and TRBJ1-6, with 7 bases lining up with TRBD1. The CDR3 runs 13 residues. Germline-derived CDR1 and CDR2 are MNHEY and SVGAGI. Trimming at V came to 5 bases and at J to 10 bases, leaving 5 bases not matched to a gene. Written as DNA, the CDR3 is TGTGCCAGCAGTAACCGACAGGGATCACCCCTCCACTTT. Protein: CASSNRQGSPLHF.

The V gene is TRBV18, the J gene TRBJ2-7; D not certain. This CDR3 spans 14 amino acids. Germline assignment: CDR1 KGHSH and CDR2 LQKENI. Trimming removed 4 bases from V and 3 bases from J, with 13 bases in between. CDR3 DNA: TGTGCCAGCTCACTAGGAACAGTCGACTACGAGCAGTACTTC. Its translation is CASSLGTVDYEQYF.

CDR3 sequence (DNA): TGTGCCAGCAGCCGCGGACAGGGCACAGATACGCAGTATTTT. Translated, it gives CASSRGQGTDTQYF. The chain links TRBV6-5 to TRBJ2-3; 7 nucleotides line up with TRBD1. The CDR3 has 14 amino acids. The V segment lost 6 bases and the J segment 1 base; nucleotides outside the gene matches: 4. Germline CDR1 is MNHEY and CDR2 is SVGAGI.

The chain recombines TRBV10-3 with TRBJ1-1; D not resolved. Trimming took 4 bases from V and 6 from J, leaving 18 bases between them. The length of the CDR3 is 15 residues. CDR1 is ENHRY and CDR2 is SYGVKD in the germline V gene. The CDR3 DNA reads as TGTGCCATCAGTGTTTCCCAGGACTCGTTTCCTGAAGCTTTCTTT. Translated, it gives CAISVSQDSFPEAFF.

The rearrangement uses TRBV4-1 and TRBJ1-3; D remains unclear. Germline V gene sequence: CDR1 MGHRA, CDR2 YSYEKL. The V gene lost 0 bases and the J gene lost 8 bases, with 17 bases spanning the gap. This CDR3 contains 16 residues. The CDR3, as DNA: TGCGCCAGCAGCCAAGACTGGGCCACCGGTGGGCACACCATATATTTT. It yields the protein CASSQDWATGGHTIYF.